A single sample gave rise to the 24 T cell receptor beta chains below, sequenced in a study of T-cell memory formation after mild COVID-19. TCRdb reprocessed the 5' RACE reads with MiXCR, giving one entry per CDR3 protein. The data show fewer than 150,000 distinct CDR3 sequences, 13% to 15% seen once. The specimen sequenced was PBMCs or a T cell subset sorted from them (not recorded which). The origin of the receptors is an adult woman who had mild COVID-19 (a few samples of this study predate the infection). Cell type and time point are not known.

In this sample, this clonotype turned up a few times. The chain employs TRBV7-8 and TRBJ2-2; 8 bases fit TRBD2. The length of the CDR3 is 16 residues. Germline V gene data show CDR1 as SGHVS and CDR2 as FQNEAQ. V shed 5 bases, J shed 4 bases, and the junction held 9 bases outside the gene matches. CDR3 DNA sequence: TGTGCCAGCAGCCCCTGGCGGGGGGCTGGCACCGGGGAGCTGTTTTTT. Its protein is CASSPWRGAGTGELFF.

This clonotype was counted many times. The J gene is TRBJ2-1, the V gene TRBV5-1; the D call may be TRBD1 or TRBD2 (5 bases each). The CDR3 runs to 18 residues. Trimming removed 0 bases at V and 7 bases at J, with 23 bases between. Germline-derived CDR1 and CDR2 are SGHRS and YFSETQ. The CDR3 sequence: CASSLAVLLGERENEQFF. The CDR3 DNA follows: TGCGCCAGCAGCTTGGCCGTCCTATTGGGGGAGAGGGAAAATGAGCAGTTCTTC. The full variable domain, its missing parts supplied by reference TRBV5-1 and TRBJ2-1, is KAGVTQTPRYLIKTRGQQVTLSCSPISGHRSVSWYQQTPGQGLQFLFEYFSETQRNKGNFPGRFSGRQFSNSRSEMNVSTLELGDSALYLCASSLAVLLGERENEQFFGPGTRLTVL.

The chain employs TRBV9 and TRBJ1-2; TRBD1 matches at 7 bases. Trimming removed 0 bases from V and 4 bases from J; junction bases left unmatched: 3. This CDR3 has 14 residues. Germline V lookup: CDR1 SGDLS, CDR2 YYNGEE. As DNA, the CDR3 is TGTGCCAGCAGCGTAGGGGACAGTCCCTATGGCTACACCTTC. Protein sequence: CASSVGDSPYGYTF.

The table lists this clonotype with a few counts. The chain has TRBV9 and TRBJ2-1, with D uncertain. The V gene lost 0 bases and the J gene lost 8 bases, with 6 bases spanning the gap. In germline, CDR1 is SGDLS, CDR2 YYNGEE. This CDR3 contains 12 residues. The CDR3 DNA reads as TGTGCCAGCAGCGTAGAAGGGTATGAGCAGTTCTTC. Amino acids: CASSVEGYEQFF.

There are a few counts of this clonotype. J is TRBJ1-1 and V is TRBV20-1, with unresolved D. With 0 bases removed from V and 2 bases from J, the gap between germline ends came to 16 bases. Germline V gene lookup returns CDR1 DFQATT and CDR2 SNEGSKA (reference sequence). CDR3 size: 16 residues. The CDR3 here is CSARDFSGQSNTEAFF. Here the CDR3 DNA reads TGCAGTGCTAGAGATTTTAGTGGCCAGAGCAACACTGAAGCTTTCTTT.

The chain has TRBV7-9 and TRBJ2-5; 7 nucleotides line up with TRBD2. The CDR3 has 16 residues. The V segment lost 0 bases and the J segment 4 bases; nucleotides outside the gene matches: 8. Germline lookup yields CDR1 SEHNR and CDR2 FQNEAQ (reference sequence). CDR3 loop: CASSLAGAGVTETQYF. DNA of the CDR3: TGTGCCAGCAGCTTAGCAGGTGCGGGAGTGACAGAGACCCAGTACTTC. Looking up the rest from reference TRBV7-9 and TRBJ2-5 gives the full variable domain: DTGVSQNPRHKITKRGQNVTFRCDPISEHNRLYWYRQTLGQGPEFLTYFQNEAQLEKSRLLSDRFSAERPKGSFSTLEIQRTEQGDSAMYLCASSLAGAGVTETQYFGPGTRLLVL.

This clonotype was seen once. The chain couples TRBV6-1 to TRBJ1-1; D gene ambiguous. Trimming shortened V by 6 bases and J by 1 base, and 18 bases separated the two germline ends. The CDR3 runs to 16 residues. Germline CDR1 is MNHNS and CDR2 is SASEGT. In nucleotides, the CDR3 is TGTGCCAGCAGCCCCGATACTCGGGAGGGGAACACTGAAGCTTTCTTT. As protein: CASSPDTREGNTEAFF.

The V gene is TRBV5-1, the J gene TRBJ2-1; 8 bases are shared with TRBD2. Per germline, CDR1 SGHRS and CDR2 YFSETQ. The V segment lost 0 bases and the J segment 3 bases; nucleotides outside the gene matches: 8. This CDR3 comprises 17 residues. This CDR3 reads CASSLEVAGQNYNEQFF. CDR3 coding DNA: TGCGCCAGCAGCTTGGAGGTAGCGGGGCAAAACTACAATGAGCAGTTCTTC. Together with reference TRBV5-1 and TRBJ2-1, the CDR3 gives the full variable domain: KAGVTQTPRYLIKTRGQQVTLSCSPISGHRSVSWYQQTPGQGLQFLFEYFSETQRNKGNFPGRFSGRQFSNSRSEMNVSTLELGDSALYLCASSLEVAGQNYNEQFFGPGTRLTVL.

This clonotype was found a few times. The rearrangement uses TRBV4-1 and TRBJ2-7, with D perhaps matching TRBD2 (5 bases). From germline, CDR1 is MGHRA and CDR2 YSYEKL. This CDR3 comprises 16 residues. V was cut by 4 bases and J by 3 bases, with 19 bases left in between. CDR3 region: CASSPRLSGYDYEQYF. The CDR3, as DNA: TGCGCCAGCAGCCCCCGTCTATCGGGATACGACTACGAGCAGTACTTC.

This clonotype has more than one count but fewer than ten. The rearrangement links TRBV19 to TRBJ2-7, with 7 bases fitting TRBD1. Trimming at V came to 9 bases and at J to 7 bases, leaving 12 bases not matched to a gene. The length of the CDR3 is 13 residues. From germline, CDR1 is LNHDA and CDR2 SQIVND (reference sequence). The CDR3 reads CASGRDSPLEQYF. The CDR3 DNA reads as TGTGCCAGCGGACGGGACAGCCCTCTGGAGCAGTACTTC.

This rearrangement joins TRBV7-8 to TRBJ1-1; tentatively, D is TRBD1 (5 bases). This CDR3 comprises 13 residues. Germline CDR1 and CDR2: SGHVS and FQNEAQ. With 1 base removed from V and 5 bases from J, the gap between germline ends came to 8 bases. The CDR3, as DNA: TGTGCCAGCAGCTTAGGAGGGGAGACTGAAGCTTTCTTT. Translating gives CASSLGGETEAFF.

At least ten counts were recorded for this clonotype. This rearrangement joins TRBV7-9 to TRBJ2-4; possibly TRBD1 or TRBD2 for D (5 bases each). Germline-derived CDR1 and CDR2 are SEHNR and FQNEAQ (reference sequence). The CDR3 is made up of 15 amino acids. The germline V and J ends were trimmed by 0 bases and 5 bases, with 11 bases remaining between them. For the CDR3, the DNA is TGTGCCAGCAGCTTAGCGGGGACGTACGAAAACATTCAGTACTTC. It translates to CASSLAGTYENIQYF. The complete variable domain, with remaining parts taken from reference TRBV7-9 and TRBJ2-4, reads DTGVSQNPRHKITKRGQNVTFRCDPISEHNRLYWYRQTLGQGPEFLTYFQNEAQLEKSRLLSDRFSAERPKGSFSTLEIQRTEQGDSAMYLCASSLAGTYENIQYFGAGTRLSVL.

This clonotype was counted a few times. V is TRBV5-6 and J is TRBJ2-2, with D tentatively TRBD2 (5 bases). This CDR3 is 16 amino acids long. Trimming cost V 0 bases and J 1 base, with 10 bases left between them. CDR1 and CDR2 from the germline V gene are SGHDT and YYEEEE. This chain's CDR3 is CASSLVASRNTGELFF. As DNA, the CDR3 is TGTGCCAGCAGCTTGGTAGCGTCCAGGAACACCGGGGAGCTGTTTTTT.

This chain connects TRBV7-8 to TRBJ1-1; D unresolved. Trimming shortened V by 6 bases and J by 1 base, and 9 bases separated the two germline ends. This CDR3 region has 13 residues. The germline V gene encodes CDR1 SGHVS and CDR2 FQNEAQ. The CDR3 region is CASRTSRNTEAFF. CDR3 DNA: TGTGCCAGCAGGACAAGCAGGAACACTGAAGCTTTCTTT.

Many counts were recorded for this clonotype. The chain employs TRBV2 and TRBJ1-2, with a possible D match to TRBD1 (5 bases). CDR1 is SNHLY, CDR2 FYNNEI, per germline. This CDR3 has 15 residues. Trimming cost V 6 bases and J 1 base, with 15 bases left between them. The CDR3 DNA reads TGTGCCAGCAGACAGGCCTCGGCTCTTAACTATGGCTACACCTTC. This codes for CASRQASALNYGYTF.

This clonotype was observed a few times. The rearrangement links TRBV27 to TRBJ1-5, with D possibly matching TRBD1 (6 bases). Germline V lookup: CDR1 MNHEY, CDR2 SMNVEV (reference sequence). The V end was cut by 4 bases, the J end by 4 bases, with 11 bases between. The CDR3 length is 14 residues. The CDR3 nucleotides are TGTGCCAGCAGTTCCGGACAGACAAATCAGCCCCAGCATTTT. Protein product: CASSSGQTNQPQHF.

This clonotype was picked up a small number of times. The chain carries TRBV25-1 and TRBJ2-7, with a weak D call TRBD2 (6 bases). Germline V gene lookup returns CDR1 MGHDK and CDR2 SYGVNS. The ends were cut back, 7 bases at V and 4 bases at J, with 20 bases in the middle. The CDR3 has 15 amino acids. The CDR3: CASTRRGIFRYEQYF. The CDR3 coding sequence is TGTGCCAGCACCAGACGGGGGATTTTCAGATACGAGCAGTACTTC.

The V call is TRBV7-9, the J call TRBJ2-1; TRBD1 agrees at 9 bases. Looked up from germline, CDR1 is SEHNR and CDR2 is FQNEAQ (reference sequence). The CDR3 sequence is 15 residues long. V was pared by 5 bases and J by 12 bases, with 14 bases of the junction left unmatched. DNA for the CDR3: TGTGCCAGCAGCCCCAGTGGGGGACAGGGAGCAGGGCAGTTCTTC. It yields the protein CASSPSGGQGAGQFF.

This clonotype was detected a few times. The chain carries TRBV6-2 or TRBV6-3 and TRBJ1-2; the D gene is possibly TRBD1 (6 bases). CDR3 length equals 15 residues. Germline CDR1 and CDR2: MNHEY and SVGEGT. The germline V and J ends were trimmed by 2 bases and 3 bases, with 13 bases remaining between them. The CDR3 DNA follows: TGTGCCAGCAGTTACCGGGGGCCATGGGACTATGGCTACACCTTC. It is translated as CASSYRGPWDYGYTF.

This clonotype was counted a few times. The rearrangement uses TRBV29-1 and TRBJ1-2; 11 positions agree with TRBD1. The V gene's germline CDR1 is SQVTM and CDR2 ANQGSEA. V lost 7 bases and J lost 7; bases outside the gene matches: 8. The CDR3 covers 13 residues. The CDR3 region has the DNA TGCAGCGCCATTACCGGGACAGGGGGTGGCTACACCTTC. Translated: CSAITGTGGGYTF. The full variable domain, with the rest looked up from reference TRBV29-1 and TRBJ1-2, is SAVISQKPSRDICQRGTSLTIQCQVDSQVTMMFWYRQQPGQSLTLIATANQGSEATYESGFVIDKFPISRPNLTFSTLTVSNMSPEDSSIYLCSAITGTGGGYTFGSGTRLTVV.

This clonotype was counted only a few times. In DNA, the CDR3 is TGTGCCACCAGCAGATCTAGCGGGGGCACAGATACGCAGTATTTT. This encodes CATSRSSGGTDTQYF. V is TRBV15 and J is TRBJ2-3; 9 nucleotides match TRBD2. Germline V gene data show CDR1 as LNHNV and CDR2 as YYDKDF (reference sequence). The junction had 1 base not matched to a gene; V was cut back by 2 bases and J by 1 base. The CDR3 is 15 amino acids.

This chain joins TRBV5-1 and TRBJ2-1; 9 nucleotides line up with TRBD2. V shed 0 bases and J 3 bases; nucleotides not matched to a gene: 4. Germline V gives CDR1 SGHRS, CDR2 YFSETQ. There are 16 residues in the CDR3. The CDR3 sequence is CASSLALSGSYNEQFF. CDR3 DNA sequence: TGCGCCAGCAGCTTGGCCCTTAGCGGGAGCTACAATGAGCAGTTCTTC.

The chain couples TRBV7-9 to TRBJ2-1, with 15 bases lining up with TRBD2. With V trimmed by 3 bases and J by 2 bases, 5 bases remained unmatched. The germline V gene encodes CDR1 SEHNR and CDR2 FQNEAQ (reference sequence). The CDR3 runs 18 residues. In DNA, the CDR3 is TGTGCCAGCAGCTTCGGGACTAGCGGGAGGCCCGCCTACAATGAGCAGTTCTTC. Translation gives CASSFGTSGRPAYNEQFF.

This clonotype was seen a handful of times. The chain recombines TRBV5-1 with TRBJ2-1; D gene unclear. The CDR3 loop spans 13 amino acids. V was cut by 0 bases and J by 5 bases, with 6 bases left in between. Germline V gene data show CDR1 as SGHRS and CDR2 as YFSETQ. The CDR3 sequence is CASSLEPNNEQFF. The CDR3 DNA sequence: TGCGCCAGCAGCTTGGAGCCCAACAATGAGCAGTTCTTC.